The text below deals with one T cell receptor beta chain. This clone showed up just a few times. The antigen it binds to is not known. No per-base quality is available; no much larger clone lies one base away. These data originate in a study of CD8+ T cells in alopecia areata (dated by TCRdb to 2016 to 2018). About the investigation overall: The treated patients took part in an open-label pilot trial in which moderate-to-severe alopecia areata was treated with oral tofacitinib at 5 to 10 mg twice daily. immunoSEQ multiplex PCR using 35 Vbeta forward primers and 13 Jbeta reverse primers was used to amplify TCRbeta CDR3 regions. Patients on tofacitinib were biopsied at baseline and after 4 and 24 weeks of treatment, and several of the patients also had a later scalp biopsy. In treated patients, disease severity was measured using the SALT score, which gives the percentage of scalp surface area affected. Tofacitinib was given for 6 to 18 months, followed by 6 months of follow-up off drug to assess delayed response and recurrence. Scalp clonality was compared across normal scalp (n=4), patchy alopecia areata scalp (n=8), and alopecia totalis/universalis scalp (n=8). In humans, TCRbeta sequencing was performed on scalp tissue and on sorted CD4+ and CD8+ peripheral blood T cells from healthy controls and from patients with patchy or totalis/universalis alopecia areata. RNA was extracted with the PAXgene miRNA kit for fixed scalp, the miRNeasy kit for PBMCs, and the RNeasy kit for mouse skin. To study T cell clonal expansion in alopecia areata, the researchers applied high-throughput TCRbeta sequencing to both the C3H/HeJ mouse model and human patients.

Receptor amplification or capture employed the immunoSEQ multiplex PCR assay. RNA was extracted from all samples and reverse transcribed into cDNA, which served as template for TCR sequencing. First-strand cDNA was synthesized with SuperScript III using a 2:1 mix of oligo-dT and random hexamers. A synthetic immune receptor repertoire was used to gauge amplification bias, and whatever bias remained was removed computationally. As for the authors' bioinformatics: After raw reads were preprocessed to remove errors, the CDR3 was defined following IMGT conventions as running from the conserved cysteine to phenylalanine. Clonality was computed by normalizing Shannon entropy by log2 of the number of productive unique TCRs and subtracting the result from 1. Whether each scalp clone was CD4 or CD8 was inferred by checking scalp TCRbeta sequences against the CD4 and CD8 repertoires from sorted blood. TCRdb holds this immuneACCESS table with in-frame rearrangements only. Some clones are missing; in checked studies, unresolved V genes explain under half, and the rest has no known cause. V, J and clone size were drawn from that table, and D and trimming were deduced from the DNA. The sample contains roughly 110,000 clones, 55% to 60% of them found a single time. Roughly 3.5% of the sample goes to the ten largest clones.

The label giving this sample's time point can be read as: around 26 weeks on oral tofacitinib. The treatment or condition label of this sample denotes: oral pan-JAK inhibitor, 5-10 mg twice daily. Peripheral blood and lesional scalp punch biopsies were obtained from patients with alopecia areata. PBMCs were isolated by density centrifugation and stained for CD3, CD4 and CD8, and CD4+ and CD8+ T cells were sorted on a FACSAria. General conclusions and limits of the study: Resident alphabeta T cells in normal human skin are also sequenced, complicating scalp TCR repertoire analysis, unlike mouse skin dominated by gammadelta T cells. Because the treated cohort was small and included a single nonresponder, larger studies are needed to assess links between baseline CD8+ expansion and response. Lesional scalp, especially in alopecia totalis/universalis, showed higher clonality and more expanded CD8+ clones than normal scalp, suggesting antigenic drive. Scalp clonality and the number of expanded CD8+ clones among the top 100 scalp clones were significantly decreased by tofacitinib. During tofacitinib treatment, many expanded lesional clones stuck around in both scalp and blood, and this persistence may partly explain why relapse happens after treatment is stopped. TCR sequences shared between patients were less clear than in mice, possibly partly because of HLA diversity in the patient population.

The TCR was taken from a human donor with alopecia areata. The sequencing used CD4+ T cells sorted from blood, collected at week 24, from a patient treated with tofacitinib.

The CDR3 has the sequence CASSQVPGVPTDTQYF. At the DNA level, the sequence is TGCGCCAGCAGCCAAGTCCCGGGGGTACCTACAGATACGCAGTATTTT. The rearrangement joined TRBV4-3 to TRBJ2-3; perhaps TRBD2 is the D gene, with 6 bases matching. Cut back by 1 base and 3 bases, the V and J ends lie 14 bases apart. The germline V gene specifies LGHNA as CDR1 and YSLEER as CDR2. The CDR3 goes from the cysteine to the phenylalanine over 16 residues. Only the CDR3 DNA is retained, 48 bases long and in frame from the first base.